This TCR beta chain was sequenced in a study of cytomegalovirus exposure and HLA in healthy donors. Study-wide results and caveats: Segments of the TCR beta V type were, in most cases, productive about 87% or about 30% of the time in an earlier analysis. By HLA locus, TCR association rates varied in a later analysis, with DRB1 showing the most and HLA-C the fewest.

The donors, nominally healthy at sampling, likely had unrecorded immune exposures. On this clone: Its antigen is unidentified.

The PCR contained 60 Vbeta and 13 Jbeta primers. Per the study methods: Some 80 million unique TCR beta chains, roughly 10 million shared, were counted in a later analysis. Data came from immunoSEQ multiplex PCR; TCRdb stores just in-frame clones and leaves some out. That table supplies the V and J calls and clone size; D and trimming were determined from the DNA. The profile covers about 140,000 clones, with around 80% appearing a single time and less than 1.5% taken by the ten largest. The sequence came from a man in his thirties or forties in good health and CMV-seropositive. Sequenced material: PBMCs.

Written as DNA, the CDR3 is TGTGCCAGCTCATCGGGACAGGCAACCGAGCAGTACTTC. It specifies CASSSGQATEQYF. V and J are TRBV18 and TRBJ2-7; TRBD1 matches at 8 bases. Germline V lookup: CDR1 KGHSH, CDR2 LQKENI. Losses at the gene ends were 5 bases for V and 6 bases for J; bases not matched to a gene: 6. This CDR3 has 13 residues.